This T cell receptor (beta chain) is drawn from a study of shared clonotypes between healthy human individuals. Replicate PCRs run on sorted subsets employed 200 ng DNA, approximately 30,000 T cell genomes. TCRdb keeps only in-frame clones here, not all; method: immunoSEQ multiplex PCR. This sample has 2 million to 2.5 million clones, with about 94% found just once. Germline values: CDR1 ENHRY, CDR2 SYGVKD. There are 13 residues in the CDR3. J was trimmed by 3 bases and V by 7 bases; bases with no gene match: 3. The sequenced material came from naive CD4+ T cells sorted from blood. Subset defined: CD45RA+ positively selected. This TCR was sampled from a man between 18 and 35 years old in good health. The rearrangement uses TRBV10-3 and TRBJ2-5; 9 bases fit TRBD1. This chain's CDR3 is CAINDRGEETQYF. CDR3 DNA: TGTGCCATCAATGACAGGGGGGAAGAGACCCAGTACTTC.